The present entry profiles one T cell receptor delta chain with its context. TCRdb reran clone calling via CATT on the RT-PCR reads. The data show 5,500 to 6,500 delta-chain clones, around 1.9% seen once. This sample is part of a study of gamma-delta T cells after stem cell transplantation. The sequencing sample was made of gamma-delta T cells. The sequence derives from a human donor. It is not recorded whose cells these are; they may come from a transplant donor.

The CDR3 protein is CACDTLDHLLLLGDTLSNTDKLIF. CDR3 in DNA: TGTGCCTGTGACACCCTAGATCATCTACTACTGCTGGGGGATACGCTATCCAACACCGATAAACTCATCTTT. The rearrangement uses TRDV2 and TRDJ1; 12 bases are shared with TRDD3. CDR3 size: 24 residues. The junction had 25 bases not matched to a gene; V was cut back by 0 bases and J by 0 bases. Germline values: CDR1 GEAIGNYY, CDR2 EKD.